This T cell receptor (beta chain) derives from a study of long-term antiretroviral therapy in people with HIV. Study-level points and caveats: Post-ART samples showed increased diversity that remained below transplant donor control levels. Gathering of blood took place between about 2003 and 2017, possibly under older ART regimens.

With regard to this clone: The antigen is not known.

immunoSEQ v3.0 was run at survey level. Sequencing was directed toward roughly 35,000-55,000 T-cell genomes in each sample. Clones were sequenced by immunoSEQ multiplex PCR, and TCRdb holds only the in-frame ones, with some missing. This sample yields around 39,000 clones, of which roughly four fifths are seen a single time; 6.2% belongs to the top ten. J was trimmed by 8 bases and V by 7 bases; bases with no gene match: 14. Per germline, CDR1 LNHDA and CDR2 SQIVND (reference sequence). The CDR3 is 15 amino acids. Sequenced here: unsorted PBMCs, sampled 1 year after starting antiretroviral therapy. The chain links TRBV19 to TRBJ2-1; the match to TRBD2 covers 7 bases. This TCR derives from a man in his late teens or twenties with HIV. The CDR3 protein is CASNPPLREKDEQFF. DNA of the CDR3: TGTGCCAGTAACCCCCCGTTGCGGGAGAAAGATGAGCAGTTCTTC.